Sequencing of this T cell receptor beta chain was carried out in a study of cytomegalovirus exposure and HLA in healthy donors. Primers for the PCR totalled 60 Vbeta and 13 Jbeta. Clones were sequenced by immunoSEQ multiplex PCR, and TCRdb holds only the in-frame ones, with some missing. The table has approximately 260,000 clones, 85% to 95% seen once. V was trimmed by 4 bases and J by 3 bases, leaving 10 bases between them. Germline V gene lookup returns CDR1 SGHKS and CDR2 YYEKEE (reference sequence). CDR3 length equals 13 residues. This clonotype originated in a girl aged 2-9 years in good health and CMV-seronegative. The chain couples TRBV5-5 to TRBJ1-1; D is undetermined. The sample consisted of PBMCs. The CDR3 spells CASSATEYTEAFF. The CDR3 DNA sequence: TGTGCCAGCAGCGCGACTGAATACACTGAAGCTTTCTTT.